The T cell receptor beta chain described here comes from a study of T cells in Graves' hyperthyroidism and ophthalmopathy. General study findings and limits: Model-based prediction identified ophthalmopathy a median around 6.5 months prior to its onset.

From RNA transcripts, TCR beta CDR3 regions were amplified. When the TCR CDR3 underwent first-round RT-PCR, the HTBI primer set was used. TCRdb reprocessed the multiplex PCR reads with MiXCR, giving one entry per CDR3 protein. The sample includes 310,000 or so distinct CDR3 sequences, about a sixth seen only once; the top ten take roughly 50%. Patients having uncontrolled infection, another autoimmune disease, pregnancy or lactation were not included. A word on this clonotype: No antigen is known for it.

The V end lost 6 bases, the J end lost 0 bases, and 14 bases lay between the germline ends. The germline CDR1 and CDR2 sequences are LNHDA and SQIVND (reference sequence). The CDR3 has 15 residues. The J gene is TRBJ1-2, the V gene TRBV19, with D maybe TRBD1 (5 bases). This clonotype originated in a woman aged 60-75 years with Graves' ophthalmopathy. The sequenced sample was blood. CDR3 region: CASSWKLTANYGYTF. The CDR3 DNA follows: TGTGCCAGTAGCTGGAAACTGACAGCTAACTATGGCTACACCTTC.